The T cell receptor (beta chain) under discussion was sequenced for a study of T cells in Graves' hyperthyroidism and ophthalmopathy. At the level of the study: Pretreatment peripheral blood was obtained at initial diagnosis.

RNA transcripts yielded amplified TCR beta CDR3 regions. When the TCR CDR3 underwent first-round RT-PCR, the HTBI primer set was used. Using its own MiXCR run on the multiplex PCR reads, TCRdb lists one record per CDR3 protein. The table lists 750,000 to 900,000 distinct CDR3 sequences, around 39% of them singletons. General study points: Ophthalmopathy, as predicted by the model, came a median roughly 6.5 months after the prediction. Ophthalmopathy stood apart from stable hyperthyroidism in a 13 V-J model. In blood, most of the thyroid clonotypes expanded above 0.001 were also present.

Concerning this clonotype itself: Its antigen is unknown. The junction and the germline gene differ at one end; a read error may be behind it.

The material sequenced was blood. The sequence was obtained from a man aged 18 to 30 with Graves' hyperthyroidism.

In nucleotides, the CDR3 is TGTGCCAGCAGTCTGGAAGGGGAGAGGGCTGAAGCTCTCTTT. Amino acid sequence: CASSLEGERAEALF. The V call is TRBV2, the J call TRBJ1-1; TRBD1 is a possible D gene (5 bases). Per the germline V gene, CDR1 is SNHLY and CDR2 is FYNNEI. The CDR3 extends over 14 amino acids.